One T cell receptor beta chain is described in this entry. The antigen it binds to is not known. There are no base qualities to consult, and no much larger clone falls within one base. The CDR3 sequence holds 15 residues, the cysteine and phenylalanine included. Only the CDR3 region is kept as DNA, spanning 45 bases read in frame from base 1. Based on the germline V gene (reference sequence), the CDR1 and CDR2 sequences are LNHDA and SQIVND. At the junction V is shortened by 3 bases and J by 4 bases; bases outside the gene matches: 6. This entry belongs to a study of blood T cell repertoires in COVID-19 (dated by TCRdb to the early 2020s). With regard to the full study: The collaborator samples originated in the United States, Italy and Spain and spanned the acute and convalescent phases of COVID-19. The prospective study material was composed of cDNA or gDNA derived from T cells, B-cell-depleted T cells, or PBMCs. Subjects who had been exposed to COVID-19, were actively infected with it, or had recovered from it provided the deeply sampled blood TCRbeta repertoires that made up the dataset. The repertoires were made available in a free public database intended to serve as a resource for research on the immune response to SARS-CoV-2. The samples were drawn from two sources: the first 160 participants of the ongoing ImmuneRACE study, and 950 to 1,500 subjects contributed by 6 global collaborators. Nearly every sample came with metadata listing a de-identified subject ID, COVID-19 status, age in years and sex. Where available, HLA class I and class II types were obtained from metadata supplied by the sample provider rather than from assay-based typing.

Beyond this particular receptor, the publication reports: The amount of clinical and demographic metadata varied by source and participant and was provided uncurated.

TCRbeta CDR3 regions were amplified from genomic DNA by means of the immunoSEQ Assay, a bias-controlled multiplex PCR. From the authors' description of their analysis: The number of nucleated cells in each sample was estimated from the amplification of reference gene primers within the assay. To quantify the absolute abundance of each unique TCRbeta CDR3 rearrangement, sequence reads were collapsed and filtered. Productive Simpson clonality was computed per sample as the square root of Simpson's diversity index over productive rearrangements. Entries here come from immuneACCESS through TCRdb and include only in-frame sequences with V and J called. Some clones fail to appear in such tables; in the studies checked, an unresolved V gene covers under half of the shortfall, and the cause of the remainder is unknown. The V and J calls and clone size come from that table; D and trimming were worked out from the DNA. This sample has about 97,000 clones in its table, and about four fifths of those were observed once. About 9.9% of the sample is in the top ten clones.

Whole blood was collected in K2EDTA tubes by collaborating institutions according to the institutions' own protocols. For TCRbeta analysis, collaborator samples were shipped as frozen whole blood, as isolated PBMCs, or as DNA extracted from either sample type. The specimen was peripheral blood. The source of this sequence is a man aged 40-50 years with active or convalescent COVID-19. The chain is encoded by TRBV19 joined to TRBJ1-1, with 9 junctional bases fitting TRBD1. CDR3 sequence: CASSIGDRESTEAFF. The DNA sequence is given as TGTGCCAGTAGTATCGGGGACAGGGAGTCCACTGAAGCTTTCTTT.